Below are 17 T cell receptor beta chains sequenced from a single sample in a study of high-grade serous ovarian cancer treatment subgroups. Profiled with immunoSEQ multiplex PCR; TCRdb holds only in-frame clones, not every one. The sample consists of about 3,600 clones, about three quarters of them appearing once. Tumor samples were obtained before definitive surgery or chemotherapy. Sample: tumor tissue. These receptors all stem from a human donor with high-grade serous ovarian cancer.

V usage is TRBV5-4 and J usage is TRBJ2-1, with TRBD2 as a possible D gene (5 bases). This CDR3 has 15 amino acids. Germline CDR1 is SGHNT and CDR2 is YYREEE (reference sequence). Trimming removed 3 bases from V and 2 bases from J, with 12 bases in between. The CDR3 nucleotides are TGTGCCAGCAGCTCTTTACGGGATACCTACAATGAGCAGTTCTTC. Its protein is CASSSLRDTYNEQFF.

The J gene is TRBJ2-5, the V gene TRBV7-9; D gene unclear. The V gene lost 3 bases and the J gene lost 1 base, with 6 bases spanning the gap. Germline V gene sequence: CDR1 SEHNR, CDR2 FQNEAQ (reference sequence). The CDR3 runs 13 residues. Here the CDR3 reads CASSLSGQETQYF. CDR3 sequence (DNA): TGTGCCAGCAGCTTGAGTGGCCAAGAGACCCAGTACTTC.

The V gene is TRBV5-1, the J gene TRBJ2-3; D is unclear. The length of the CDR3 is 14 residues. Germline V gives CDR1 SGHRS, CDR2 YFSETQ. Trimming took 1 base from V and 6 from J, leaving 12 bases between them. The DNA for the CDR3 is TGCGCCAGCAGCTTGAACCGGGTGACGGATACGCAGTATTTT. Encoded protein: CASSLNRVTDTQYF.

This clone was seen more than once but under ten times. The chain recombines TRBV9 with TRBJ1-3, with 9 bases lining up with TRBD1. The V gene end was trimmed by 4 bases and the J gene end by 4 bases; junction bases not matched to a gene: 15. Germline V CDR1 and CDR2: SGDLS, YYNGEE. The CDR3 is made up of 18 amino acids. CDR3 nucleotide sequence: TGTGCCAGCAGCTCCGGACAGGGGCCCATCTTCTCGGGAAACACCATATATTTT. The encoded protein is CASSSGQGPIFSGNTIYF.

By share of the sample, this clone is large. The CDR3 loop is CASSPEWGTSYYTF. CDR3 in DNA: TGTGCCAGCAGCCCGGAGTGGGGAACTTCCTATTACACCTTC. The chain joins TRBV5-8 to TRBJ1-2; D gene unclear. Per germline, CDR1 SGHTS and CDR2 YDEGEE. V was clipped by 4 bases and J by 11 bases, with 21 bases between them. This CDR3 has 14 residues.

A few counts support this clone. The chain combines TRBV7-6 with TRBJ2-2; a possible D gene is TRBD1 (6 bases). This CDR3 comprises 17 residues. CDR1 is SGHVS, CDR2 FNYEAQ, per germline. V was cut by 2 bases and J by 1 base, with 14 bases left in between. The CDR3 is CASSLRSQTGNTGELFF. The CDR3 DNA follows: TGTGCCAGCAGCTTACGGTCTCAGACAGGGAACACCGGGGAGCTGTTTTTT.

J is TRBJ2-4 and V is TRBV4-2, with 12 bases identical to TRBD2. CDR1 LGHNA and CDR2 YNFKEQ come from the germline V gene. The CDR3 runs 14 residues. V gave up 7 bases and J gave up 7 bases; unmatched junction bases: 5. CDR3 sequence: CASTSGGAHNIQYF. CDR3 bases: TGTGCCAGCACTAGCGGGGGGGCCCATAACATTCAGTACTTC.

The rearrangement links TRBV29-1 to TRBJ2-1; TRBD2 is a possible D gene (5 bases). Looked up from germline, CDR1 is SQVTM and CDR2 is ANQGSEA. Trimming pared 0 bases from V and 10 bases from J, leaving 13 bases between. The CDR3 loop spans 13 amino acids. The CDR3 sequence: CSVEDGGASEQFF. DNA for the CDR3: TGCAGCGTTGAAGATGGAGGTGCAAGCGAGCAGTTCTTC.

The genes are TRBV11-2 and TRBJ2-2; weak D call: TRBD1 (6 bases). This CDR3 has 14 residues. V lost 6 bases and J lost 4, with 12 bases in between. The germline V gene has CDR1 SGHAT and CDR2 FQNNGV. The CDR3: CASSKTGFTGELFF. In nucleotides, the CDR3 is TGTGCCAGCAGTAAAACAGGGTTCACCGGGGAGCTGTTTTTT.

The genes are TRBV6-1 and TRBJ1-1; 7 bases line up with TRBD1. Per germline, CDR1 MNHNS and CDR2 SASEGT. Trimming at V came to 7 bases and at J to 8 bases, leaving 10 bases not matched to a gene. CDR3 length: 13 amino acids. In nucleotides, the CDR3 is TGTGCCAGCACCGCTACAGGGGATAGGGAAGCTTTCTTT. Protein sequence: CASTATGDREAFF.

The V gene is TRBV7-9, the J gene TRBJ1-2, with 7 positions matching TRBD1. The germline V gene has CDR1 SEHNR and CDR2 FQNEAQ (reference sequence). V gave up 5 bases and J gave up 2 bases; unmatched junction bases: 5. The length of the CDR3 is 14 residues. CDR3 in DNA: TGTGCCAGCAGCAAATGGGACAGCAACTATGGCTACACCTTC. This gives the protein CASSKWDSNYGYTF. The entire variable domain, with the rest obtained from reference TRBV7-9 and TRBJ1-2, is as follows: DTGVSQNPRHKITKRGQNVTFRCDPISEHNRLYWYRQTLGQGPEFLTYFQNEAQLEKSRLLSDRFSAERPKGSFSTLEIQRTEQGDSAMYLCASSKWDSNYGYTFGSGTRLTVV.

This clone was seen only a few times. The genes are TRBV27 and TRBJ2-7; perhaps TRBD2 as D (6 bases). The CDR3 extends over 13 amino acids. Per the germline V gene, CDR1 is MNHEY and CDR2 is SMNVEV (reference sequence). V lost 2 bases to trimming and J lost 7 bases, with 12 bases between them. CDR3 bases: TGTGCCAGCAGTTTAGGTCTGGGGGGTGAGCAGTACTTC. This encodes CASSLGLGGEQYF.

The chain has TRBV5-6 and TRBJ2-3; no clear D. Germline CDR1 is SGHDT and CDR2 is YYEEEE. The germline V and J ends were trimmed by 2 bases and 4 bases, with 8 bases remaining between them. CDR3 length: 13 residues. CDR3: CASSFAPPDTQYF. The CDR3 DNA sequence: TGTGCCAGCAGCTTCGCACCGCCAGATACGCAGTATTTT.

CDR3 sequence: CASSLVRGEDTEAFF. CDR3 in DNA: TGTGCCAGCAGCTTAGTTAGGGGCGAGGACACTGAAGCTTTCTTT. V gene TRBV7-9 combines with J gene TRBJ1-1; TRBD1 might be the D (5 bases). The V and J ends lost 1 base and 3 bases respectively, with 12 bases between them. Germline CDR1 SEHNR, CDR2 FQNEAQ (reference sequence). The CDR3 is made up of 15 amino acids.

The chain carries TRBV15 and TRBJ1-5; no clear D gene. V was trimmed by 5 bases and J by 8 bases, leaving 19 bases between them. Germline V lookup: CDR1 LNHNV, CDR2 YYDKDF (reference sequence). The CDR3 consists of 15 residues. For the CDR3, the DNA is TGTGCCACCAGCTGGTTCTACGGCCCAGGAGAGCCCCAGCATTTT. Encoded protein: CATSWFYGPGEPQHF. The full variable domain, rest sourced from reference TRBV15 and TRBJ1-5, is DAMVIQNPRYQVTQFGKPVTLSCSQTLNHNVMYWYQQKSSQAPKLLFHYYDKDFNNEADTPDNFQSRRPNTSFCFLDIRSPGLGDTAMYLCATSWFYGPGEPQHFGDGTRLSIL.

The CDR3, as DNA: TGTGCCAGCAGTGAATTAAGACTAGAGAACACTGAAGCTTTCTTT. Translating gives CASSELRLENTEAFF. The chain uses TRBV6-1 and TRBJ1-1; D remains ambiguous. The V gene's germline CDR1 is MNHNS and CDR2 SASEGT. The ends were cut back, 2 bases at V and 1 base at J, with 11 bases in the middle. CDR3 length: 15 residues.

The sample holds a few counts of this clone. V usage is TRBV28 and J usage is TRBJ1-1; possibly TRBD1 for D (5 bases). V lost 8 bases and J lost 3, with 19 bases in between. Germline V CDR1 and CDR2: MDHEN, SYDVKM. This CDR3 contains 15 residues. CDR3: CASGGLLGQYTEAFF. CDR3 DNA sequence: TGTGCCAGCGGGGGATTACTCGGGCAGTACACTGAAGCTTTCTTT. Drawing the rest from reference TRBV28 and TRBJ1-1, the complete variable domain is DVKVTQSSRYLVKRTGEKVFLECVQDMDHENMFWYRQDPGLGLRLIYFSYDVKMKEKGDIPEGYSVSREKKERFSLILESASTNQTSMYLCASGGLLGQYTEAFFGQGTRLTVV.